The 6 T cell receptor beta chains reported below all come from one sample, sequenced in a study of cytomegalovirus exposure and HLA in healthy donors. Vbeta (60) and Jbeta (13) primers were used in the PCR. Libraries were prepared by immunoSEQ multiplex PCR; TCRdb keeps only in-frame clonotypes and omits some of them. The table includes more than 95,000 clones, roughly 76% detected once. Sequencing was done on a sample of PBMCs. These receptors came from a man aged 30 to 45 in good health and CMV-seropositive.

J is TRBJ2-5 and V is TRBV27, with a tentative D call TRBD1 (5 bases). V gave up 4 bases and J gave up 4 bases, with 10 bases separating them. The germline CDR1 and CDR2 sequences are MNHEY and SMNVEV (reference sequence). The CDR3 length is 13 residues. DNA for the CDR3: TGTGCCAGCAGTTGGTTGCAGGGAGAGACCCAGTACTTC. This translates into CASSWLQGETQYF.

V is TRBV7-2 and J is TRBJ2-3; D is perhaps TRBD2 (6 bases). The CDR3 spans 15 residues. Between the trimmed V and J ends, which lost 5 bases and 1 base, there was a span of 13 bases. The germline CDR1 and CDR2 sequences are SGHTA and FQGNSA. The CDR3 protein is CASSPWASGTDTQYF. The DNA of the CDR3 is TGTGCCAGCAGCCCTTGGGCTAGCGGCACAGATACGCAGTATTTT. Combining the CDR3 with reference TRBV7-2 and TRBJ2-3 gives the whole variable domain GAGVSQSPSNKVTEKGKDVELRCDPISGHTALYWYRQSLGQGLEFLIYFQGNSAPDKSGLPSDRFSAERTGGSVSTLTIQRTQQEDSAVYLCASSPWASGTDTQYFGPGTRLTVL.

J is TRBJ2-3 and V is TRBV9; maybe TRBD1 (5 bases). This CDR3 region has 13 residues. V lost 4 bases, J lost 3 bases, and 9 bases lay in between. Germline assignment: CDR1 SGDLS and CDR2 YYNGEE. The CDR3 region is CASSPRVTDTQYF. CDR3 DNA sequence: TGTGCCAGCAGCCCCAGGGTGACAGATACGCAGTATTTT.

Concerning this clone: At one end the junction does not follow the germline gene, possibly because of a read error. CDR3 sequence reads: CASSLRGFQPQHF. Here the CDR3 DNA reads TGTGCTAGCAGCTTGAGGGGGTTCCAGCCCCAGCATTTT. The chain recombines TRBV7-7 with TRBJ1-5; possible D gene TRBD1, 6 bases. The CDR3 is 13 amino acids. CDR1 SSHAT and CDR2 FNYEAQ come from the germline V gene (reference sequence).

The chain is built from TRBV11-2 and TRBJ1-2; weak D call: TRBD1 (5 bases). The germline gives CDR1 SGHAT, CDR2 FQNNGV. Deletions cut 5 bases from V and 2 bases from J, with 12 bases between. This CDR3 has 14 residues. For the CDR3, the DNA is TGTGCCAGCAGCCCCAATCCAGGGAACTATGGCTACACCTTC. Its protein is CASSPNPGNYGYTF.

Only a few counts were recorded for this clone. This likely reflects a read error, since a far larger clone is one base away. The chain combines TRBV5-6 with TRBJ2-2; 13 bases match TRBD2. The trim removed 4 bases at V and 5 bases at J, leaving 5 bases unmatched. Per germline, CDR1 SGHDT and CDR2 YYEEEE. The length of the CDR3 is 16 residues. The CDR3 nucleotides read TGTGCCAGCAGCAGCGGGACTAGCGGGGTGACCGGGGAGCTGTTTTTT. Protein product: CASSSGTSGVTGELFF. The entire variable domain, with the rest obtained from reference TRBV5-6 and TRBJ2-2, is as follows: DAGVTQSPTHLIKTRGQQVTLRCSPKSGHDTVSWYQQALGQGPQFIFQYYEEEERQRGNFPDRFSGHQFPNYSSELNVNALLLGDSALYLCASSSGTSGVTGELFFGEGSRLTVL.